A selection of T cell receptor beta chains follows, all from one sample in a study of blood T cell repertoires in COVID-19. Method: immunoSEQ multiplex PCR; TCRdb's copy keeps in-frame clones and lacks some. The table lists roughly 150,000 clones, 79% of them singletons. Sequences were obtained from peripheral blood. These receptors all come from a man in his forties or fifties with active or convalescent COVID-19. CDR3s include the opening cysteine and the closing phenylalanine or tryptophan. Each record gives: CDR3 protein, CDR3 DNA, clone size, D gene, J gene, V gene. A D gene is named only where the DNA matches it firmly. Clone size is not always given. Where it is, it says once, few, many or a class for expanded clones.

CDR3 protein: CSASHPGGTGVEKLFF
CDR3 DNA: TGCAGTGCTAGTCACCCGGGAGGGACAGGGGTGGAAAAACTGTTTTTT
clone size: NA
D gene: TRBD1
J gene: TRBJ1-4
V gene: TRBV20-1

CDR3 protein: CATSITGVEQYF
CDR3 DNA: TGTGCCACCAGCATCACCGGGGTTGAGCAGTACTTC
clone size: NA
D gene: NA
J gene: TRBJ2-7
V gene: TRBV15

CDR3 protein: CSAEDSGELFF
CDR3 DNA: TGCAGCGCCGAGGATTCCGGGGAGCTGTTTTTT
clone size: NA
D gene: NA
J gene: TRBJ2-2
V gene: TRBV29-1

CDR3 protein: CASSSSDITGELFF
CDR3 DNA: TGTGCCAGCAGTTCCTCGGACATCACCGGGGAGCTGTTTTTT
clone size: NA
D gene: NA
J gene: TRBJ2-2
V gene: TRBV28

CDR3 protein: CASSSAGGMYEQYF
CDR3 DNA: TGTGCCAGCAGTTCGGCAGGGGGCATGTACGAGCAGTACTTC
clone size: once
D gene: TRBD1
J gene: TRBJ2-7
V gene: TRBV28

CDR3 protein: CASSTTGGNQPQHF
CDR3 DNA: TGTGCCAGCAGCACGACAGGGGGCAATCAGCCCCAGCATTTT
clone size: NA
D gene: TRBD1
J gene: TRBJ1-5
V gene: TRBV11-2

CDR3 protein: CASSQPHTGDGTEAFF
CDR3 DNA: TGCGCCAGCAGCCAACCACATACAGGGGACGGCACTGAAGCTTTCTTT
clone size: NA
D gene: TRBD1
J gene: TRBJ1-1
V gene: TRBV4-1

CDR3 protein: CASSSTSGYEQYF
CDR3 DNA: TGTGCCAGCAGCTCGACTAGCGGATACGAGCAGTACTTC
clone size: many
D gene: TRBD2
J gene: TRBJ2-7
V gene: TRBV7-9

CDR3 protein: CATAGTGRGYGYTF
CDR3 DNA: TGTGCCACGGCCGGGACAGGGAGGGGCTATGGCTACACCTTC
clone size: NA
D gene: TRBD1
J gene: TRBJ1-2
V gene: TRBV6-5

CDR3 protein: CASSPEAGEETQYF
CDR3 DNA: TGTGCCAGCAGCCCAGAAGCGGGAGAAGAGACCCAGTACTTC
clone size: NA
D gene: TRBD2
J gene: TRBJ2-5
V gene: TRBV11-3

CDR3 protein: CASSSDSYQETQYF
CDR3 DNA: TGTGCCAGCAGTTCAGACAGCTACCAAGAGACCCAGTACTTC
clone size: NA
D gene: NA
J gene: TRBJ2-5
V gene: TRBV2

CDR3 protein: CASSPTGLVADTQYF
CDR3 DNA: TGTGCCAGCAGCCCCACGGGACTAGTGGCAGATACGCAGTATTTT
clone size: NA
D gene: TRBD2
J gene: TRBJ2-3
V gene: TRBV9

CDR3 protein: CASSLFPSGGYRQETQYF
CDR3 DNA: TGTGCCAGCAGCTTGTTTCCCTCAGGGGGGTATCGGCAAGAGACCCAGTACTTC
clone size: NA
D gene: NA
J gene: TRBJ2-5
V gene: TRBV5-6

CDR3 protein: CASSLDGDTQYF
CDR3 DNA: TGTGCCAGCAGCTTGGACGGAGATACGCAGTATTTT
clone size: NA
D gene: NA
J gene: TRBJ2-3
V gene: TRBV5-4

CDR3 protein: CASSSQEPQYF
CDR3 DNA: TGTGCCAGCAGTTCCCAGGAACCCCAGTACTTC
clone size: NA
D gene: NA
J gene: TRBJ2-5
V gene: TRBV12-3/TRBV12-4

CDR3 protein: CASSLGGREAFF
CDR3 DNA: TGTGCCAGCAGTTTAGGCGGGAGGGAAGCTTTCTTT
clone size: once
D gene: NA
J gene: TRBJ1-1
V gene: TRBV28

CDR3 protein: CSVERREGRNEQFF
CDR3 DNA: TGCAGCGTTGAAAGGCGGGAGGGCCGAAATGAGCAGTTCTTC
clone size: NA
D gene: TRBD2
J gene: TRBJ2-1
V gene: TRBV29-1

CDR3 protein: CASSSSGGEAYGYTF
CDR3 DNA: TGCGCCAGCAGCTCATCAGGGGGCGAGGCCTATGGCTACACCTTC
clone size: NA
D gene: TRBD1
J gene: TRBJ1-2
V gene: TRBV5-1

CDR3 protein: CASSGAYEQYF
CDR3 DNA: TGTGCCAGCAGTGGAGCCTACGAGCAGTACTTC
clone size: once
D gene: NA
J gene: TRBJ2-7
V gene: TRBV28

CDR3 protein: CASSPPTGAYGYTF
CDR3 DNA: TGTGCCAGCAGTCCCCCGACAGGGGCATATGGCTACACCTTC
clone size: once
D gene: TRBD1
J gene: TRBJ1-2
V gene: TRBV28

CDR3 protein: CASSSRTGVSDTQYF
CDR3 DNA: TGTGCCAGCTCATCACGGACAGGGGTTTCCGATACGCAGTATTTT
clone size: many
D gene: TRBD1
J gene: TRBJ2-3
V gene: TRBV18

CDR3 protein: CASSLLDSQSNEKLFF
CDR3 DNA: TGTGCCAGCAGTTTGCTGGACAGTCAGAGTAATGAAAAACTGTTTTTT
clone size: NA
D gene: NA
J gene: TRBJ1-4
V gene: TRBV28

CDR3 protein: CASSFGLAASYEQYF
CDR3 DNA: TGTGCCAGCAGTTTCGGACTAGCGGCATCCTACGAGCAGTACTTC
clone size: NA
D gene: TRBD2
J gene: TRBJ2-7
V gene: TRBV27